Included here is one T cell receptor beta chain sequence, with context. This sample stems from a study of identical twins. TCRdb ran MiXCR on the 5' RACE reads and lists one entry per CDR3 protein. Among approximately 550,000 distinct CDR3 sequences listed, about 22% were seen once. This same sample was also part of a study on yellow fever vaccine responses in identical twins.

The sequenced sample consisted of CD4+ T cells sorted from blood. This receptor was taken from a young woman in good health.

The CDR3 protein is CATSDFVLGGYRQFF. The CDR3 DNA sequence: TGTGCCACCAGTGATTTTGTATTAGGGGGCTATCGGCAGTTCTTC. The chain recombines TRBV24-1 with TRBJ2-1; 7 bases map to TRBD1. The germline gives CDR1 KGHDR, CDR2 SFDVKD. The junction had 11 bases not matched to a gene; V was cut back by 1 base and J by 12 bases. The CDR3 runs 15 residues.